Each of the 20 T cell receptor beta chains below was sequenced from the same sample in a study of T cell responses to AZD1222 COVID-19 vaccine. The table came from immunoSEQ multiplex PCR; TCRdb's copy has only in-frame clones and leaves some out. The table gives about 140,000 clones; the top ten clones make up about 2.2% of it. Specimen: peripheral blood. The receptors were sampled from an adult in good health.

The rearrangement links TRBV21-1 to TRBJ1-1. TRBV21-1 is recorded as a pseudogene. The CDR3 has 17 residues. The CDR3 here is CASSKSPALRLNTEAFF. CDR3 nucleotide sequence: TGTGCCAGCAGCAAGTCTCCCGCGTTACGGCTGAACACTGAAGCTTTCTTT.

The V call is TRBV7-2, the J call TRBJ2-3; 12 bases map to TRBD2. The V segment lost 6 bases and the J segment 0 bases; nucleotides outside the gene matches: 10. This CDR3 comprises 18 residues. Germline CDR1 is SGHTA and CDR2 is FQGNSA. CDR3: CASSHLAGGTLSTDTQYF. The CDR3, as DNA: TGTGCCAGCAGTCATCTAGCGGGGGGGACCCTTAGCACAGATACGCAGTATTTT.

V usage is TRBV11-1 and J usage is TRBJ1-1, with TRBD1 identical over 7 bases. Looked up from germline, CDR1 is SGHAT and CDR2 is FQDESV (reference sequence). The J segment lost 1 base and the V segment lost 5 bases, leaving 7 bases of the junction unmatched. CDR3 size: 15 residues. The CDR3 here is CASSPRQGKNTEAFF. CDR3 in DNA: TGTGCCAGCAGCCCCCGACAGGGTAAGAACACTGAAGCTTTCTTT.

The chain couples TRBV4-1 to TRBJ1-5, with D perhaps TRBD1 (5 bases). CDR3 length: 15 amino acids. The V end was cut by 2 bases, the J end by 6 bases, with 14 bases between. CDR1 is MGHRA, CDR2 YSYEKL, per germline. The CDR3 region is CASSQYPPGVQPQHF. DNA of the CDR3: TGCGCCAGCAGCCAATATCCTCCGGGGGTTCAGCCCCAGCATTTT.

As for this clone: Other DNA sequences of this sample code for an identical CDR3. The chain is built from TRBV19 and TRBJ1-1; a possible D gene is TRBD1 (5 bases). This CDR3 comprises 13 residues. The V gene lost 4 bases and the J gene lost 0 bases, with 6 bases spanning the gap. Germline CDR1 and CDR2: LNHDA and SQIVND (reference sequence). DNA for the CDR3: TGTGCCAGTAGTACACAGGTGAACACTGAAGCTTTCTTT. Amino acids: CASSTQVNTEAFF.

CDR3 in DNA: TGTGCCAGCAGCCAAGCGCCAGACTCCTACAATGAGCAGTTCTTC. Protein: CASSQAPDSYNEQFF. V is TRBV3-1 (or the pseudogene TRBV3-2) and J is TRBJ2-1; D uncertain. CDR1 is LGHDT and CDR2 is YNNKEL in the germline V gene (reference sequence). V was trimmed by 1 base and J by 0 bases, leaving 7 bases between them. The CDR3 extends over 15 amino acids.

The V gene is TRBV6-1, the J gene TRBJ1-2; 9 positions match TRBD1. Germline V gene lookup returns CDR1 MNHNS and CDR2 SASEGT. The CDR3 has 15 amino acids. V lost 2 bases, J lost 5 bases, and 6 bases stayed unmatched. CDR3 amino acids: CASSERDRGKYGYTF. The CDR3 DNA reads TGTGCCAGCAGTGAAAGAGACAGGGGGAAGTATGGCTACACCTTC.

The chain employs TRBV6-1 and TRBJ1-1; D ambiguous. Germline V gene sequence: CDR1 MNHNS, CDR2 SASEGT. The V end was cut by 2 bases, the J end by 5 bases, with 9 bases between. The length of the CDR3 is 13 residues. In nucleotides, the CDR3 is TGTGCCAGCAGTGAACAGATGGTTACTGAAGCTTTCTTT. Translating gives CASSEQMVTEAFF.

The CDR3 DNA sequence: TGTGCCAGCCAAACGACCGTGAACACCGGGGAGCTGTTTTTT. Protein product: CASQTTVNTGELFF. The V and J genes are TRBV5-6 and TRBJ2-2; D is unresolved. This CDR3 contains 14 residues. Trimming left V 7 bases short and J 1 base short, with 11 bases between. Germline CDR1 and CDR2: SGHDT and YYEEEE.

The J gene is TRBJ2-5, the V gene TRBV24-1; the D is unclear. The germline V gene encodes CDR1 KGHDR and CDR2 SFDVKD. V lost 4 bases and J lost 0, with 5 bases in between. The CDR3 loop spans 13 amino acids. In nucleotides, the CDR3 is TGTGCCACCAGTGACGCCCACCAAGAGACCCAGTACTTC. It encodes CATSDAHQETQYF.

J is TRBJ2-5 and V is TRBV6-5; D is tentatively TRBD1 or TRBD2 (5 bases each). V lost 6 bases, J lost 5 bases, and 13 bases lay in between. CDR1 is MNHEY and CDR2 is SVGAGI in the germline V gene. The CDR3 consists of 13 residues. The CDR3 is CASSRDRRETQYF. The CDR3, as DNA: TGTGCCAGCAGCCGGGACCGGAGGGAGACCCAGTACTTC.

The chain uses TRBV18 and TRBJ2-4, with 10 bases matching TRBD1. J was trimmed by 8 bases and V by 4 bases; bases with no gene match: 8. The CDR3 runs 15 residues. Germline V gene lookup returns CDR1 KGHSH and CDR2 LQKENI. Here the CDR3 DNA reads TGTGCCAGCTCACGCCGACAGGGGGCGGTTGACATTCAGTACTTC. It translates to CASSRRQGAVDIQYF.

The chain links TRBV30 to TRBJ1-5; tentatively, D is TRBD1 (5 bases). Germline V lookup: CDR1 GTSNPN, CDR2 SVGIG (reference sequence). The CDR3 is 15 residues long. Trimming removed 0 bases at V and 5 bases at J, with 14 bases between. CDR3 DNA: TGTGCCTGGAGTGTAAAGGAGGGGCGCTATCAGCCCCAGCATTTT. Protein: CAWSVKEGRYQPQHF.

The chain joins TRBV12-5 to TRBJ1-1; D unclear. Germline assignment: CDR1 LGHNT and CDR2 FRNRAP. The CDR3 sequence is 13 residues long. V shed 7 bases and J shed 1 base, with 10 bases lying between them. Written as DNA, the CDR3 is TGTGCTAGTGCCCTCACCGAGAACACTGAAGCTTTCTTT. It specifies CASALTENTEAFF.

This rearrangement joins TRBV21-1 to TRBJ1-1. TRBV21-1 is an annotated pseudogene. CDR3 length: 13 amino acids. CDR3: CASSKAGPAEAFF. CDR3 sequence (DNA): TGTGCCAGCAGCAAAGCCGGGCCAGCTGAAGCTTTCTTT.

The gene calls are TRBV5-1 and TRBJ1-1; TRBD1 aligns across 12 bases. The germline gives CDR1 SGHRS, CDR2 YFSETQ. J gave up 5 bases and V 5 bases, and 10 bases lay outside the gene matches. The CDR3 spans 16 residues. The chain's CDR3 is CASRVGTGGEGTEAFF. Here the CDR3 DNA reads TGCGCCAGCAGGGTCGGGACAGGGGGCGAGGGAACTGAAGCTTTCTTT.

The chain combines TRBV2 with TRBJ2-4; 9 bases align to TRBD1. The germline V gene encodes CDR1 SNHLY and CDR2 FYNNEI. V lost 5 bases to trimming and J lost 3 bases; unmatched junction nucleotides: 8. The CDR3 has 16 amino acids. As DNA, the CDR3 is TGTGCCAGCAGTCCACTAAGACAGGGGGACAAAAACATTCAGTACTTC. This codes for CASSPLRQGDKNIQYF.

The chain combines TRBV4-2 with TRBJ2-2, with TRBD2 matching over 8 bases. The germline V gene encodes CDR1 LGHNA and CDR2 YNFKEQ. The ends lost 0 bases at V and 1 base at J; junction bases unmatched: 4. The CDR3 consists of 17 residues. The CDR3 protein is CASSQDASGWNTGELFF. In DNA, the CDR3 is TGTGCCAGCAGCCAAGACGCTAGCGGGTGGAACACCGGGGAGCTGTTTTTT.

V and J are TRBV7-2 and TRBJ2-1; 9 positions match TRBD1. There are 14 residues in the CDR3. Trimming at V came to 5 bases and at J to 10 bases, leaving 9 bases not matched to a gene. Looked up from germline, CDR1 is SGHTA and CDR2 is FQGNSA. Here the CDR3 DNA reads TGTGCCAGCAGCACCCGGACAGGGGATCCCGAGCAGTTCTTC. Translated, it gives CASSTRTGDPEQFF. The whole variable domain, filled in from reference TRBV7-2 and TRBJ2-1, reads GAGVSQSPSNKVTEKGKDVELRCDPISGHTALYWYRQSLGQGLEFLIYFQGNSAPDKSGLPSDRFSAERTGGSVSTLTIQRTQQEDSAVYLCASSTRTGDPEQFFGPGTRLTVL.

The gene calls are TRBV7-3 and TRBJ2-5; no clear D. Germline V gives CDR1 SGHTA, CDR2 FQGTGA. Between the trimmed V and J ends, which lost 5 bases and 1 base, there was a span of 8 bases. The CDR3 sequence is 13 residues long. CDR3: CASSTDTQETQYF. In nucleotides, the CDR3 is TGTGCCAGCAGCACTGACACCCAAGAGACCCAGTACTTC.